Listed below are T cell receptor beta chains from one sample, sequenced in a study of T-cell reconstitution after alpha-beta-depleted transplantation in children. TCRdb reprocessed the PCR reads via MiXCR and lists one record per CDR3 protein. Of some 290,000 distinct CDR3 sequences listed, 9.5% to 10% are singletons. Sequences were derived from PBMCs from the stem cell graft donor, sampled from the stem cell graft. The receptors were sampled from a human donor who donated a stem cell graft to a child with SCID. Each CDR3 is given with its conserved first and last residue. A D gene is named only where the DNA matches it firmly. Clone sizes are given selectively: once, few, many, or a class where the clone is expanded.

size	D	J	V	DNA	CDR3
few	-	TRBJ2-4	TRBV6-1	TGTGCCAGCAGTGAAGAAATCCGGTCTCACCAAAACATTCAGTACTTC	CASSEEIRSHQNIQYF
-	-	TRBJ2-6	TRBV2	TGTGCCAGCAGTGAAAGCGGCCCGGAGAGGATCCTGACTTTC	CASSESGPERILTF
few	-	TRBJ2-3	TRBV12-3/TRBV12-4	TGTGCCAGCCGGAGCAGACGCACAGATACGCAGTATTTT	CASRSRRTDTQYF
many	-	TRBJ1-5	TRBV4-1	TGCGCCAGCAGCCAAGAAGGACAGATCAATCAGCCCCAGCATTTT	CASSQEGQINQPQHF
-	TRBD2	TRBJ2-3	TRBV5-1	TGCGCCAGCAGCTTGGTATTCTCTAGCGGGGGCTCTGTAACAGATACGCAGTATTTT	CASSLVFSSGGSVTDTQYF
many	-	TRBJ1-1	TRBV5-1	TGCGCCAGCAGCTTGGGGTTAGCGATTCTTGGCGCTTTCTTT	CASSLGLAILGAFF
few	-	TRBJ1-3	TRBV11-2	TGTGCCAGCAGCTTAGATCGCGGAAACACCATATATTTT	CASSLDRGNTIYF
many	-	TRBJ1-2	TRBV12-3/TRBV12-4	TGTGCCAGCAGTTTGCGGGGGAGGGGCTACACCTTC	CASSLRGRGYTF
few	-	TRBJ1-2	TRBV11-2	TGTGCCAGCAGCTTAGGGCCAAATAACTATGGCTACACCTTC	CASSLGPNNYGYTF
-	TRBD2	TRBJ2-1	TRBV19	TGTGCCAGTAGTGACCCCGGGACTAGCCTCAATGAGCAGTTCTTC	CASSDPGTSLNEQFF
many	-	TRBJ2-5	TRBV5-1	TGCGCCAGCACAGGGTGGTCAGAGACCCAGTACTTC	CASTGWSETQYF
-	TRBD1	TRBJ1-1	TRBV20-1	TGCAGTGCTCCGGGACAGACGAACACTGAAGCTTTCTTT	CSAPGQTNTEAFF
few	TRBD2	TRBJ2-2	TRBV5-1	TGCGCCAGCAGCCTCCGGGACTATGGTACCGGGGAGCTGTTTTTT	CASSLRDYGTGELFF
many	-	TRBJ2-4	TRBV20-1	TGCAGTGCCCCGACAGTAGACATTCAGTACTTC	CSAPTVDIQYF
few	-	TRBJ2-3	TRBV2	TGTGCCAGCTACGGCCCGGTGGGCACAGATACGCAGTATTTT	CASYGPVGTDTQYF
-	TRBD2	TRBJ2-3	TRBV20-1	TGCAGTGCACGGACTAGCGGGGGGCCGTTAGCAGATACGCAGTATTTT	CSARTSGGPLADTQYF
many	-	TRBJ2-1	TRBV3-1	TGTGCCAGCAGCTCCGGCCCCCTCGGCGATGAGCAGTTCTTC	CASSSGPLGDEQFF
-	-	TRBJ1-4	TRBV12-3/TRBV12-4	TGTGCCAGCAGGGAACAGGGAGGTAGTGAAAAACTGTTTTTT	CASREQGGSEKLFF
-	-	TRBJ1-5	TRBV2	TGTGCCAGCAGGTTTGTAGTCAATCAGCCCCAGCATTTT	CASRFVVNQPQHF
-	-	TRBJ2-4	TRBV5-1	TGCGCCAGCAGCTTGGCGTCTCCAGCAGCCAAAAACATTCAGTACTTC	CASSLASPAAKNIQYF
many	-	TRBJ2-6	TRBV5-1	TGCGCCAGCAGCTTTGGACTGGGAAGAGAGGCCAACGTCCTGACTTTC	CASSFGLGREANVLTF
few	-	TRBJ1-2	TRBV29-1	TGCAGCGTTGAACCTGGGCTCTATGGCTACACCTTC	CSVEPGLYGYTF
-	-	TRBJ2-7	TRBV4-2	TGTGCCAGCAGCCAAGGACCGTTCGAGCAGTACTTC	CASSQGPFEQYF
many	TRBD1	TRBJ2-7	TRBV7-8	TGTGCCAGCAGCTCAGGGGGACAGGCTTCTCCCTACGAGCAGTACTTC	CASSSGGQASPYEQYF
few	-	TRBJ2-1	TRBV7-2	TGTGCCAGCAGCTTGCCAGGGAAAGTCCTTTACAATGAGCAGTTCTTC	CASSLPGKVLYNEQFF
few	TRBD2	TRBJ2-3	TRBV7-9	TGTGCCAGCAGCAAGGAAGGGCGGGGGGGAGATACGCAGTATTTT	CASSKEGRGGDTQYF
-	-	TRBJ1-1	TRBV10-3	TGTGCCATCAGTAAGGACCGACTAGCGAACACTGAAGCTTTCTTT	CAISKDRLANTEAFF
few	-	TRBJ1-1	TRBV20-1	TGCAGTGCTAGAGATCCCTCTATGAACACTGAAGCTTTCTTT	CSARDPSMNTEAFF
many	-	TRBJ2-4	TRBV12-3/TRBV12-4	TGTGCCAGCAGTTTGGTCCCTAACCAAAACATTCAGTACTTC	CASSLVPNQNIQYF
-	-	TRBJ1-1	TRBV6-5	TGTGCCAGCAGTTACATGGGGGCCGAAGCTTTCTTT	CASSYMGAEAFF
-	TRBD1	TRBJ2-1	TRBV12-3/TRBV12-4	TGTGCCAGCAGACCGACAGGGGGCCTTAATGAGCAGTTCTTC	CASRPTGGLNEQFF
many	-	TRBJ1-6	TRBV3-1	TGTGCCAGCACCAATGGCGCGAACCCTTATAATTCACCCCTCCACTTT	CASTNGANPYNSPLHF
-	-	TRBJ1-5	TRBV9	TGTGCCAGCAGCGTAAGAGGGCAGGTGGGGGATCTCCAGCATTTT	CASSVRGQVGDLQHF
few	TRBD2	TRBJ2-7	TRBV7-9	TGTGCCAGCACTGCGGGGGATCTCTCCTACGAGCAGTACTTC	CASTAGDLSYEQYF
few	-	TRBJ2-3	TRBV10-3	TGTGCCATCAGCCGAGCCGAATTTAGCACAGATACGCAGTATTTT	CAISRAEFSTDTQYF
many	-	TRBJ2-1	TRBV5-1	TGCGCCAGCAGCACCGAGGCGGGCTTGGGTGAGCAGTTCTTC	CASSTEAGLGEQFF
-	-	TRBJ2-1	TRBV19	TGTGCCAGTAGTATCGGTGCCCTACAGGGCAATGAGCAGTTCTTC	CASSIGALQGNEQFF
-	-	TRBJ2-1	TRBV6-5	TGTGCCAGCAGTTACGGGGATACTGAGAAGTTCTTC	CASSYGDTEKFF
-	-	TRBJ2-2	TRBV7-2	TGTGCCAGCAGACAACCGACTAGAACCGGGGAGCTGTTTTTT	CASRQPTRTGELFF
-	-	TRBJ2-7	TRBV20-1	TGCAGTGCTGCCGGGGGGCCCTTCTCCTACGAGCAGTACTTC	CSAAGGPFSYEQYF
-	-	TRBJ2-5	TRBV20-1	TGCAGTGCTAGAAACACAGGGCTCCAAGAGACCCAGTACTTC	CSARNTGLQETQYF
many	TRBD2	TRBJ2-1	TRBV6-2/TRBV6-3	TGTGCCAGCCACAGTAGCGGGGGTAGGAATGAGCAGTTCTTC	CASHSSGGRNEQFF
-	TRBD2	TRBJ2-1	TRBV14	TGTGCCAGCAGCCAGGAGGTGGGGAGGGGATCCCTCGATGAGCAGTTCTTC	CASSQEVGRGSLDEQFF
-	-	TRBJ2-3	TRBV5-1	TGCGCCAGCAGCTTGACTGGGAGGGGGCAGGATACGCAGTATTTT	CASSLTGRGQDTQYF
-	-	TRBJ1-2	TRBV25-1	TGTGCCAGCAGTCCAGGGGTTGGAGGCTACACCTTC	CASSPGVGGYTF
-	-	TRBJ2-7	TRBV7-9	TGTGCCAGCAGCTCTAAAAAGAGCGGGGAGCAGTACTTC	CASSSKKSGEQYF
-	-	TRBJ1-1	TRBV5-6	TGTGCCAGCAGTCCTCGATGGGTTTGGTCTGAAGCTTTCTTT	CASSPRWVWSEAFF
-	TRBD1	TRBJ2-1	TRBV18	TGTGCCAGCTCACTTGGCGGCAGGGGGATTTACAATGAGCAGTTCTTC	CASSLGGRGIYNEQFF
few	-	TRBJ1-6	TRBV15	TGTGCCACCAGCAGAGATTTAGGGGCTTCTGATTCACCCCTCCACTTT	CATSRDLGASDSPLHF
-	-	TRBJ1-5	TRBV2	TGTGCCAGCAACCCGAGGGGCAATCAGCCCCAGCATTTT	CASNPRGNQPQHF
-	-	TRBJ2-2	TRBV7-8	TGTGCCAGCAGTCTAGACGGCAGGCCGGGCACCGGGGAGCTGTTTTTT	CASSLDGRPGTGELFF
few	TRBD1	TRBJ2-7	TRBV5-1	TGCGCCAGCAGCTCCCGACAGGGGTCGGTGTTCGAGCAGTACTTC	CASSSRQGSVFEQYF
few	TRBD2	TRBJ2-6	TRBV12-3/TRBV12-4	TGTGCCAGCAGCGGGCTCGGGGGGATGAGGTCTGGGGCCAACGTCCTGACTTTC	CASSGLGGMRSGANVLTF